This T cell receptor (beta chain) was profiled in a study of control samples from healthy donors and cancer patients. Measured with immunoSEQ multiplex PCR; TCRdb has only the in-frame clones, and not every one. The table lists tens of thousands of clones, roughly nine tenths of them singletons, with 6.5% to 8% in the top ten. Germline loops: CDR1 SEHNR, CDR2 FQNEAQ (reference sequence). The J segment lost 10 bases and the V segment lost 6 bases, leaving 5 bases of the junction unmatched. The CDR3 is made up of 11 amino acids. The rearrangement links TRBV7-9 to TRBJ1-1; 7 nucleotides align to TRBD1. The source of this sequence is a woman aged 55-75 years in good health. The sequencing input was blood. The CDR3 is CASSRDRVAFF. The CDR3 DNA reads TGTGCCAGCAGTCGGGACAGAGTAGCTTTCTTT.